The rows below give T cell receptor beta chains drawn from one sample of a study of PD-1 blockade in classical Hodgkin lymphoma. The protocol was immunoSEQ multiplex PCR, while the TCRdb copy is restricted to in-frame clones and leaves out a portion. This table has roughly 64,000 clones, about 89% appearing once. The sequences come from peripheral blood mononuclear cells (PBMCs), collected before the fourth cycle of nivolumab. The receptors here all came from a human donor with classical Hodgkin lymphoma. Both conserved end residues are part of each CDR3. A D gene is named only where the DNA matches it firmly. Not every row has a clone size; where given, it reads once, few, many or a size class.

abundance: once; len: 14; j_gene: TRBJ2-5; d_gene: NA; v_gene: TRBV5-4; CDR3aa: CASSLGTLKETQYF; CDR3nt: TGTGCCAGCAGCTTAGGGACATTGAAAGAGACCCAGTACTTC
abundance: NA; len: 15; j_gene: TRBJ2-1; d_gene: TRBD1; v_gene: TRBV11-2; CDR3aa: CASSLDPGGAHEQFF; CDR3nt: TGTGCCAGCAGCTTAGATCCAGGGGGCGCGCATGAGCAGTTCTTC
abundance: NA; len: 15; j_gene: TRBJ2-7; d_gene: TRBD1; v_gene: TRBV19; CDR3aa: CASSAPGQGIYEQYF; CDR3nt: TGTGCCAGTAGTGCTCCGGGACAGGGTATCTACGAGCAGTACTTC
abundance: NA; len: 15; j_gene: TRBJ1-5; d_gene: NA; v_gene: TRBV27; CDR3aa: CASSFLGTRNQPQHF; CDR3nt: TGTGCCAGCAGTTTTCTGGGGACACGCAATCAGCCCCAGCATTTT
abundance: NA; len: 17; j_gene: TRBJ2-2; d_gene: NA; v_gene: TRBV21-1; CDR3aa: CASRIGGGHLITGELFF; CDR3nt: TGTGCCAGCAGGATTGGAGGGGGGCATTTGATCACCGGGGAGCTGTTTTTT
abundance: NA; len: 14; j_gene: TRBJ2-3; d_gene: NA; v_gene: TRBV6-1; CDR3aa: CASSIHRTPDTQYF; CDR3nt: TGTGCCAGCAGTATTCATCGGACGCCGGATACGCAGTATTTT
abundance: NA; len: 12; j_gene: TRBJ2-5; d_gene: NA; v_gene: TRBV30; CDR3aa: CAWTVSGETQYF; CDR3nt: TGTGCCTGGACGGTATCGGGGGAGACCCAGTACTTC
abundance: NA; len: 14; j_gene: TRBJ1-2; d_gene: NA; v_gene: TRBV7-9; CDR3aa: CASRILQGLDGYTF; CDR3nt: TGTGCCAGCAGAATTTTACAGGGATTGGATGGCTACACCTTC
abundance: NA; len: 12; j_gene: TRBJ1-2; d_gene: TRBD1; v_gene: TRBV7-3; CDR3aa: CASSSGTAPFFF; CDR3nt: TGTGCCAGCAGCTCGGGGACAGCCCCTTTCTTTTTC
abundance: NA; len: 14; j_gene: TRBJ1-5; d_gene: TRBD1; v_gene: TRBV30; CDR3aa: CAWSRTGGIQPQHF; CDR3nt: TGTGCCTGGAGTCGGACAGGGGGAATTCAGCCCCAGCATTTT
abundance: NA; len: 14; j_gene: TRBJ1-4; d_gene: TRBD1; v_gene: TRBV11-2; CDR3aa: CASSLYRGDEKLFF; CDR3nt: TGTGCCAGCAGCTTATACAGGGGAGACGAAAAACTGTTTTTT
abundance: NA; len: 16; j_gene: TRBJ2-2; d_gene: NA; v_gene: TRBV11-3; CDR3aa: CASSYRGGATTGELFF; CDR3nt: TGTGCCAGCAGCTACAGAGGGGGTGCGACCACCGGGGAGCTGTTTTTT
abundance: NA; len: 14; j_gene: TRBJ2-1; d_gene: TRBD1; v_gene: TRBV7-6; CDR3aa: CASSRDSAYNEQFF; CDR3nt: TGTGCCAGCAGCCGGGACAGCGCCTACAATGAGCAGTTCTTC
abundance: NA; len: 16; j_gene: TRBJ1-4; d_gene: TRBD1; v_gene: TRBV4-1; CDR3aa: CASSQDRGTGDEKLFF; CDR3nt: TGCGCCAGCAGCCAAGATAGGGGGACAGGGGATGAAAAACTGTTTTTT
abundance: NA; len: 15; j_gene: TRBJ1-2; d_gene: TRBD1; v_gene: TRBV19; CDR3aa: CAVTTQAGQVSYYTF; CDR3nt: TGTGCCGTAACCACCCAGGCAGGACAGGTATCCTACTACACCTTC
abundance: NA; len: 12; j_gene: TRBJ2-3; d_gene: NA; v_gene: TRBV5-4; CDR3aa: CASSLLRDTQYF; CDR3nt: TGTGCCAGCAGCTTGTTACGAGATACGCAGTATTTT
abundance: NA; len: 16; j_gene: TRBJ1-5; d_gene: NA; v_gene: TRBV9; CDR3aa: CASSAGGGVGNQPQHF; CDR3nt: TGTGCCAGCAGCGCGGGGGGAGGAGTCGGGAATCAGCCCCAGCATTTT
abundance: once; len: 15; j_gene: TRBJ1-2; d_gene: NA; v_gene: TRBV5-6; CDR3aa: CASTIVVMRGIGYTF; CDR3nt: TGTGCCAGCACCATTGTTGTCATGCGTGGGATTGGCTACACCTTC
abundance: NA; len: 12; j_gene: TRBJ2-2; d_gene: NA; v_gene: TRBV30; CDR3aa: CAWRAGIGELFF; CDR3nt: TGTGCCTGGAGGGCTGGGATCGGGGAGCTGTTTTTT
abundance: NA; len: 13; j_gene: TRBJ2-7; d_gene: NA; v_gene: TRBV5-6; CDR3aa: CASSLQYSYEQYF; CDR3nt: TGTGCCAGCAGCTTGCAGTACTCCTACGAGCAGTACTTC
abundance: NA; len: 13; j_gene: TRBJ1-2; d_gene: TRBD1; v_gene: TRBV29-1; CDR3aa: CSATGTGLDGYTF; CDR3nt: TGCAGCGCGACCGGGACAGGGCTAGATGGCTACACCTTC
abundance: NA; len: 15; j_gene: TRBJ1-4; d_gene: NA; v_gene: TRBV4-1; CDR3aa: CASSQAGTGREKLFF; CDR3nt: TGCGCCAGCAGCCAAGCAGGAACAGGGAGGGAAAAACTGTTTTTT
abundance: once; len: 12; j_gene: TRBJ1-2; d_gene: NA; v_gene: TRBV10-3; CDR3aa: CAIEQANYGYTF; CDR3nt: TGTGCCATCGAACAGGCCAACTATGGCTACACCTTC
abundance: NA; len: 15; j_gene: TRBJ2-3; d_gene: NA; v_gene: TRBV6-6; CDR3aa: CASSYWQEGTDTQYF; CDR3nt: TGTGCCAGCAGTTATTGGCAGGAGGGCACAGATACGCAGTATTTT
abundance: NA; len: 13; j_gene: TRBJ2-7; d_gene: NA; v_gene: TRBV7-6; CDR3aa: CASSLAGGGEQYF; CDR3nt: TGTGCCAGCAGCTTAGCTGGGGGTGGCGAGCAGTACTTC
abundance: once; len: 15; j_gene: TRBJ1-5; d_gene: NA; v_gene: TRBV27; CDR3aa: CASSPGGNSNQPQHF; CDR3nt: TGTGCCAGCAGCCCGGGGGGGAATAGCAATCAGCCCCAGCATTTT
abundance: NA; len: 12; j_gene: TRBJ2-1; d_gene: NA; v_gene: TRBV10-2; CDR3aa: CASDALLGQQFF; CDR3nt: TGCGCCAGCGACGCGTTACTGGGACAGCAGTTCTTC
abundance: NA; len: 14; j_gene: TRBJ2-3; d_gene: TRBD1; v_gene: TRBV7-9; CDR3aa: CASSHRDSPDTQYF; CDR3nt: TGTGCCAGCAGCCATCGGGACAGCCCAGATACGCAGTATTTT
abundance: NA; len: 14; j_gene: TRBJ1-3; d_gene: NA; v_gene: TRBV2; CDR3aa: CASSEELGRNTIYF; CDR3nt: TGTGCCAGCAGTGAGGAACTTGGAAGAAACACCATATATTTT
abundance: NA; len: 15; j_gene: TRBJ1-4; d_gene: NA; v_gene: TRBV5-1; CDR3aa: CASSLASATNEKLFF; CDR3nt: TGCGCCAGCAGCTTGGCCAGTGCAACTAATGAAAAACTGTTTTTT
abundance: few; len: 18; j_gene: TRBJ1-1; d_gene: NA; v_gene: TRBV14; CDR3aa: CASSVDRGLSLRNTEAFF; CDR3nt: TGTGCCAGCAGCGTGGATCGGGGGCTTTCGTTGAGGAACACTGAAGCTTTCTTT
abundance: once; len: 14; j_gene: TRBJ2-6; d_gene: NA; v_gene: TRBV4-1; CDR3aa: CASSHGTGANVLTF; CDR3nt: TGCGCCAGCAGCCACGGCACCGGGGCCAACGTCCTGACTTTC
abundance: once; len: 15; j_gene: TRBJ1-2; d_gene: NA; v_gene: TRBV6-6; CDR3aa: CASSYPDRRGGGYTF; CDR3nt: TGTGCCAGCAGTTACCCGGACAGACGGGGGGGTGGCTACACCTTC
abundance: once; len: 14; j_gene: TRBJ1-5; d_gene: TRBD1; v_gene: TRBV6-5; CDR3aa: CASSKTGVNQPQHF; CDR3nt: TGTGCCAGCAGCAAGACAGGGGTCAATCAGCCCCAGCATTTT
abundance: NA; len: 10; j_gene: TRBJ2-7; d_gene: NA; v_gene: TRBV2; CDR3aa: CASADYEQYF; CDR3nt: TGTGCCAGCGCAGACTACGAGCAGTACTTC
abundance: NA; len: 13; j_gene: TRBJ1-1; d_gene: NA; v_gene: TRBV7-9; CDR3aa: CASSLDLNTEAFF; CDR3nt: TGTGCCAGCAGCTTAGACCTGAACACTGAAGCTTTCTTT
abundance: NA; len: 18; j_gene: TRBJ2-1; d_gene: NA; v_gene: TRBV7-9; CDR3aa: CASSSISLLTSSYNEQFF; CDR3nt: TGTGCCAGCAGCTCAATATCCCTCCTGACTAGCTCCTACAATGAGCAGTTCTTC
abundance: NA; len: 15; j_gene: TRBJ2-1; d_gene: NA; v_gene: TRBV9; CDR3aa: CASSVGGRIDNEQFF; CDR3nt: TGTGCCAGCAGCGTAGGCGGACGGATCGACAATGAGCAGTTCTTC
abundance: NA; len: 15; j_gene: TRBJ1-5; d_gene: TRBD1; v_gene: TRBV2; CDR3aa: CASSVRGGSNQPQHF; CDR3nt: TGTGCCAGCAGTGTCAGGGGGGGTAGCAATCAGCCCCAGCATTTT
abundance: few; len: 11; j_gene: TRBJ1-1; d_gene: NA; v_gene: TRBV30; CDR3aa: CACRESVEAFF; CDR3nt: TGTGCCTGCCGAGAATCGGTTGAAGCTTTCTTT
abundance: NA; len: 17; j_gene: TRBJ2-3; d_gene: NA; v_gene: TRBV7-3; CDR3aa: CASSPDSRVWGKDTQYF; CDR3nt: TGTGCCAGCAGCCCCGACAGTAGGGTATGGGGGAAAGATACGCAGTATTTT
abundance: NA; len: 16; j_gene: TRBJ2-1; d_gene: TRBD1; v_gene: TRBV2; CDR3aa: CASSHRGTPPNNEQFF; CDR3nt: TGTGCCAGCAGCCACAGGGGAACCCCCCCCAACAATGAGCAGTTCTTC
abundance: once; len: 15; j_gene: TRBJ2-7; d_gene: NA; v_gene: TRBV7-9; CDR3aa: CASSLADVSSYEQYF; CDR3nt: TGTGCCAGCAGCTTAGCGGACGTTAGCTCCTACGAGCAGTACTTC
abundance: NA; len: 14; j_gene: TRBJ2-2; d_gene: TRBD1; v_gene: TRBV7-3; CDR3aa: CASSRTGNTGELFF; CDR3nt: TGTGCCAGCAGCCGGACAGGGAATACCGGGGAGCTGTTTTTT
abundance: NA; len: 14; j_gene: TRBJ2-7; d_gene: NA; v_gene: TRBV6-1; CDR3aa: CASSAPGNYYEQYF; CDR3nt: TGTGCCAGCAGTGCGCCGGGAAATTACTACGAGCAGTACTTC
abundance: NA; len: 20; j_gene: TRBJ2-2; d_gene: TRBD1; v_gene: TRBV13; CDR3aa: CASSDHTTQGFIGSTGELFF; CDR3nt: TGTGCCAGCAGCGACCATACCACACAGGGGTTCATTGGATCCACCGGGGAGCTGTTTTTT
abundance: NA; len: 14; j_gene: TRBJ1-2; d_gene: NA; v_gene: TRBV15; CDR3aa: CATGVQGSSYGYTF; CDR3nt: TGTGCCACCGGGGTCCAGGGTAGTAGCTATGGCTACACCTTC